This T cell receptor (beta chain) was found in a study of blood T cell repertoires in COVID-19. Overall study context: Samples taken during acute and convalescent COVID-19 were collected in the United States, Italy and Spain. PBMCs, B-cell-depleted T cells, or T cells were the source of the cDNA or gDNA that made up the material.

Germline V gene data show CDR1 as SGDLS and CDR2 as YYNGEE. Trimming shortened V by 0 bases and J by 7 bases, and 14 bases separated the two germline ends. There are 14 residues in the CDR3. In the source study's methods: For nucleated cells, counts were estimated from reference gene primer amplification. Method: immunoSEQ multiplex PCR; TCRdb's copy keeps in-frame clones and lacks some. V, J and clone size were drawn from that table, and D and trimming were deduced from the DNA. The data show about 99,000 clones, about 82% seen once. This clone was detected only once. The receptor was derived from an older woman in a cohort sampled during active or convalescent COVID-19. The sequenced sample was peripheral blood. J is TRBJ2-7 and V is TRBV9; D is perhaps TRBD1 (6 bases). DNA of the CDR3: TGTGCCAGCAGCGTAGACCAGGGGCCGGGGGAGCAGTACTTC. The encoded protein is CASSVDQGPGEQYF.